This T cell receptor (beta chain) was sequenced during a study of human T cells and chemical hapten exposure. Study overall: Diphenylcyclopropenone, dosed weekly to the scalp, was given to patients throughout the approximately 25-week study. Findings of the study overall: Higher patch test scores went with higher counts of PT1 expanded TCRs. Large CDR3 similarity clusters arose significantly more often from expanded TCRs than from controls.

The CDR3 is 14 amino acids. Trimming left V 0 bases short and J 6 bases short, with 11 bases between. Germline V gene data show CDR1 as WSHSY and CDR2 as SAAADI. TCRdb reprocessed the RACE reads with MiXCR, giving one entry per CDR3 protein. The sample gives approximately 260,000 distinct CDR3 sequences, around 7% of which show up once; less than 1.5% is in the top ten. This clonotype was detected a few times. What it binds is not known. Time point specified: pre-sensitization, week 0. Noted treatment: therapeutic diphenylcyclopropenone sensitization with weekly scalp DPC. V and J are TRBV10-2 and TRBJ2-5; D unclear. The sample in question was whole blood, obtained in connection with sensitization to the hapten diphenylcyclopropenone (DPC). This clonotype originated in a man between 18 and 35 years old with alopecia areata. Some clones in this sample may be carry-over from other donors' samples. The CDR3 is CASSESRSKQTQYF. Here the CDR3 DNA reads TGCGCCAGCAGTGAGTCGCGGTCCAAGCAGACCCAGTACTTC.